This paragraph covers one T cell receptor beta chain sequence. The antigen remains unidentified. One entry per CDR3 protein, called by TCRdb with MiXCR from the 5' RACE reads. The data contain roughly 480,000 distinct CDR3 sequences, approximately 25% of them singletons. V lost 5 bases, J lost 4 bases, and 6 bases stayed unmatched. CDR3 size: 14 residues. Germline CDR1 and CDR2: DFQATT and SNEGSKA (reference sequence). The sample is drawn from a study of identical twins. Regarding the study as a whole: Models underpredicted monozygotic twin sharing of out-of-frame TCR alpha. Cord blood beta clonotypes that were abundant carried fewer insertions, and memory repertoires showed no such trend.

These records were also assigned to another study, of T cells expressing NK-cell markers.

This clonotype originated in a woman aged 18-35 years in good health. Sequencing was carried out using CD4+ T cells sorted from blood. This chain links TRBV20-1 with TRBJ2-3; 10 bases match TRBD2. CDR3 DNA sequence: TGCAGTGCTGCCGGGACTAGCGAATCAGATACGCAGTATTTT. Its protein is CSAAGTSESDTQYF.